This T cell receptor (beta chain) was identified during a study of immune evolution from preneoplasia to lung adenocarcinoma. In the study overall: HLA loss of heterozygosity: roughly 6.6% AIS, about 15% MIA, about 35% ADC, none AAH.

Histologic diagnosis was independently verified by two lung pathologists. The table came from immunoSEQ multiplex PCR; TCRdb's copy has only in-frame clones and leaves some out. The table shows about 8,400 clones, with around 81% occurring only once. Trimming stripped 2 bases from V and 0 bases from J, with 14 bases between. Germline V gene sequence: CDR1 MDHEN, CDR2 SYDVKM. CDR3 length equals 16 residues. The chain links TRBV28 to TRBJ2-7; a weak D match, TRBD1 (5 bases). The origin of this receptor is a person aged 45 to 60 with lung adenocarcinoma. The sequencing input was FFPE invasive lung adenocarcinoma tissue. In DNA, the CDR3 is TGTGCCAGCAGTTTAGGTTTTGACAGCACCTCCTACGAGCAGTACTTC. It yields the protein CASSLGFDSTSYEQYF.